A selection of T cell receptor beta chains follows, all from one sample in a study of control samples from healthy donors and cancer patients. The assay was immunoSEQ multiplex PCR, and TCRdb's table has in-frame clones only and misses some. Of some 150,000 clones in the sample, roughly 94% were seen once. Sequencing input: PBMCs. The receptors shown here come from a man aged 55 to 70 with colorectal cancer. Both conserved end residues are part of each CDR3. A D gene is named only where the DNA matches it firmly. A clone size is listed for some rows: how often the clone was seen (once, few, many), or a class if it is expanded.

CASSYISGNTIYF,-,TRBJ1-3,-,TRBV6-5
CASSAGQGGYGYTF,TRBD1,TRBJ1-2,-,TRBV9
CAISETATNTEAFF,-,TRBJ1-1,-,TRBV10-3
CASSPDGQGFNEQFF,TRBD1,TRBJ2-1,-,TRBV5-1
CASSLKGSGRETQYF,-,TRBJ2-5,-,TRBV7-2
CASSSSTGDSPYYGYTF,TRBD1,TRBJ1-2,-,TRBV7-9
CASSLVTGSAQHF,-,TRBJ1-5,-,TRBV7-9
CASSYIRTVNTGELFF,-,TRBJ2-2,-,TRBV7-8
CASSGTSGDTGELFF,TRBD2,TRBJ2-2,-,TRBV2
CASSPINRESGANVLTF,-,TRBJ2-6,-,TRBV18
CASSSLAGAEGQETQYF,TRBD2,TRBJ2-5,-,TRBV28
CASTQLVSYNEQFF,-,TRBJ2-1,once,TRBV2
CTCRARRATEAFF,-,TRBJ1-1,-,TRBV29-1
CAWSAQVANQPQHF,-,TRBJ1-5,-,TRBV30
CASTWGGTDTQYF,TRBD2,TRBJ2-3,-,TRBV5-1
CASSYWDREQPQHF,TRBD1,TRBJ1-5,once,TRBV5-6
CASSIPPVGFTEAFF,-,TRBJ1-1,-,TRBV19
CASSVRYLGGYTF,-,TRBJ1-2,-,TRBV10-2
CSAGGGDGYTF,-,TRBJ1-2,-,TRBV20-1
CASSQDGFTDTQYF,-,TRBJ2-3,-,TRBV3-1/TRBV3-2
CASSSGYTEAFF,-,TRBJ1-1,-,TRBV28
CSARSNEKLFF,-,TRBJ1-4,-,TRBV29-1
CASSSERDRGTDQPQHF,TRBD1,TRBJ1-5,-,TRBV19
CASSEAPGREYPQYF,-,TRBJ2-5,-,TRBV6-1
CASRGTAMNTEAFF,-,TRBJ1-1,-,TRBV6-4
CASSQGDFYEQYF,-,TRBJ2-7,-,TRBV7-7
CASSQGTSYGYTF,-,TRBJ1-2,-,TRBV3-1/TRBV3-2
CASRAILAASTVGELFF,TRBD2,TRBJ2-2,-,TRBV2
CASSKQGTGISYEQYF,-,TRBJ2-7,-,TRBV18
CASRGSGTDTQYF,-,TRBJ2-3,once,TRBV9
CAWSVPGGPYNEQFF,-,TRBJ2-1,-,TRBV30
CATSRAGGGYNEQFF,TRBD1,TRBJ2-1,-,TRBV24-1
CASSLISNGGQGRGNQPQHF,TRBD1,TRBJ1-5,-,TRBV2
CASSQAGINEKLFF,-,TRBJ1-4,-,TRBV3-1/TRBV3-2
CAWSVPGRPIFYEQYF,-,TRBJ2-7,-,TRBV30
CASSKTTGVNTEAFF,TRBD1,TRBJ1-1,-,TRBV7-2
CASSELNRGQQPQHF,TRBD1,TRBJ1-5,-,TRBV6-1
CASSIQAGQGAFSYEQYF,TRBD1,TRBJ2-7,-,TRBV19
CASSIDRVGNQPQHF,-,TRBJ1-5,-,TRBV19
CASSSIRRSLNTEAFF,-,TRBJ1-1,-,TRBV7-6
CASSLHPGLGPYEQYF,-,TRBJ2-7,-,TRBV4-1
CASTGTQGGGYTF,-,TRBJ1-2,-,TRBV6-5